A single sample is the source of the 18 T cell receptor beta chains below, sequenced in a study of shared clonotypes between healthy human individuals. Clones were read by immunoSEQ multiplex PCR, and TCRdb kept only the in-frame ones, dropping some. The table shows under 1,100,000 clones, with 60% to 80% occurring only once. Source material: memory CD4+ T cells sorted from blood. As to subset: CD45RA-negative fraction. These receptors originate from a man aged 18 to 29 in good health.

V usage is TRBV28 and J usage is TRBJ2-6, with TRBD1 matching 8 bases. In germline, CDR1 is MDHEN, CDR2 SYDVKM. With 4 bases clipped from V and 2 bases from J, the junction kept 10 bases outside the gene matches. The CDR3 has 18 amino acids. In nucleotides, the CDR3 is TGTGCCAGCAGTTACCCCCGGCAGGGGGCGACTGGGGCCAACGTCCTGACTTTC. Amino acid sequence: CASSYPRQGATGANVLTF. Full variable domain (rest looked up from reference TRBV28 and TRBJ2-6): DVKVTQSSRYLVKRTGEKVFLECVQDMDHENMFWYRQDPGLGLRLIYFSYDVKMKEKGDIPEGYSVSREKKERFSLILESASTNQTSMYLCASSYPRQGATGANVLTFGAGSRLTVL.

This chain connects TRBV7-2 to TRBJ2-1, with 9 bases fitting TRBD1. The CDR3 sequence is 16 residues long. Per the germline V gene, CDR1 is SGHTA and CDR2 is FQGNSA. The V segment lost 2 bases and the J segment 7 bases; nucleotides outside the gene matches: 9. CDR3 in DNA: TGTGCCAGCAGCTTAAGGACCGGGACAGGGCGGAATGAGCAGTTCTTC. As protein: CASSLRTGTGRNEQFF.

This clone was observed once. The chain is built from TRBV18 and TRBJ2-2; D remains ambiguous. CDR3 length: 13 residues. Looked up from germline, CDR1 is KGHSH and CDR2 is LQKENI. V was trimmed by 3 bases and J by 6 bases, leaving 8 bases between them. The CDR3 DNA follows: TGTGCCAGCTCACCTATTCGGGCCGGGGAGCTGTTTTTT. This codes for CASSPIRAGELFF.

This chain joins TRBV29-1 and TRBJ1-1; 10 bases line up with TRBD1. The V segment lost 7 bases and the J segment 5 bases; nucleotides outside the gene matches: 4. Per germline, CDR1 SQVTM and CDR2 ANQGSEA. The CDR3 extends over 12 amino acids. For the CDR3, the DNA is TGCAGCGGGTGGACAGGGGGGACTGAAGCTTTCTTT. Amino acids: CSGWTGGTEAFF.

This chain links TRBV19 with TRBJ2-1; 10 positions agree with TRBD2. Losses at the gene ends were 7 bases for V and 5 bases for J; bases not matched to a gene: 5. Per the germline V gene, CDR1 is LNHDA and CDR2 is SQIVND (reference sequence). The CDR3 sequence is 14 residues long. The CDR3 coding sequence is TGTGCCAGTACAGCGGGAGGGCCGAACAATGAGCAGTTCTTC. As protein: CASTAGGPNNEQFF.

The CDR3 here is CASSFVRTAQETQYF. In nucleotides, the CDR3 is TGTGCCAGCAGCTTCGTAAGGACGGCCCAAGAGACCCAGTACTTC. V usage is TRBV7-2 and J usage is TRBJ2-5; D gene unclear. There are 15 residues in the CDR3. Per the germline V gene, CDR1 is SGHTA and CDR2 is FQGNSA. V was cut by 3 bases and J by 1 base, with 12 bases left in between.

The gene calls are TRBV19 and TRBJ2-1, with 7 bases lining up with TRBD2. The CDR3 has 15 residues. After removal of 4 bases from V and 3 bases from J, the junction contained 6 bases not matched to a gene. Looked up from germline, CDR1 is LNHDA and CDR2 is SQIVND (reference sequence). CDR3 bases: TGTGCCAGTAGTACCTCCGGGACTAACTACAATGAGCAGTTCTTC. Translating it yields CASSTSGTNYNEQFF.

In this sample, this clone turned up a few times. V is TRBV30 and J is TRBJ2-1; 11 positions agree with TRBD2. Germline lookup yields CDR1 GTSNPN and CDR2 SVGIG (reference sequence). There are 14 residues in the CDR3. The ends lost 7 bases at V and 8 bases at J; junction bases unmatched: 10. CDR3 DNA sequence: TGTGCCTTCCGACTAGCGGGGTTCTGGGATGAGCAGTTCTTC. Amino acid sequence: CAFRLAGFWDEQFF.

This clone showed up just a few times. J is TRBJ2-1 and V is TRBV27; D is unresolved. The V end was cut by 9 bases, the J end by 4 bases, with 7 bases between. The CDR3 length is 11 residues. CDR1 is MNHEY and CDR2 is SMNVEV in the germline V gene (reference sequence). The CDR3 region has the DNA TGTGCCAGTAAAAATTACAATGAGCAGTTCTTC. As protein: CASKNYNEQFF.

The rearrangement links TRBV29-1 to TRBJ1-1; D is possibly TRBD1 (5 bases). The germline V gene has CDR1 SQVTM and CDR2 ANQGSEA. Trimming shortened V by 2 bases and J by 2 bases, and 12 bases separated the two germline ends. The CDR3 extends over 14 amino acids. CDR3 sequence (DNA): TGCAGCGTTGAAAACCAGGGATCAAACACTGAAGCTTTCTTT. Translating gives CSVENQGSNTEAFF.

This clone appeared many times. The chain carries TRBV2 and TRBJ2-7; D unclear. The germline gives CDR1 SNHLY, CDR2 FYNNEI. This CDR3 is built from 11 residues. CDR3 sequence (DNA): TGTGCAGGAAGGGAAAACTACGAGCAGTACTTC. Translated, it gives CAGRENYEQYF.

CDR3 coding DNA: TGCGCCAGCAGCGTCACAGGAATTGACAATGAGCAGTTCTTC. This encodes CASSVTGIDNEQFF. This chain links TRBV5-1 with TRBJ2-1; D possibly corresponds to TRBD1 (5 bases). With 4 bases removed from V and 5 bases from J, the gap between germline ends came to 13 bases. Germline CDR1 reads SGHRS; CDR2 reads YFSETQ. The CDR3 consists of 14 residues.

The chain couples TRBV5-1 to TRBJ1-2; D possibly corresponds to TRBD1 (5 bases). CDR1 is SGHRS and CDR2 is YFSETQ in the germline V gene. V was shortened by 6 bases and J by 4 bases, with 13 bases between the two germline ends. The CDR3 length is 13 residues. The CDR3 sequence is CASTDDSSYGYTF. CDR3 sequence (DNA): TGCGCCAGCACCGATGACAGCTCCTATGGCTACACCTTC.

V is TRBV7-2 and J is TRBJ1-4, with D unresolved. The CDR3 spans 16 residues. Germline V gene sequence: CDR1 SGHTA, CDR2 FQGNSA. Deletions cut 5 bases from V and 2 bases from J, with 15 bases between. The CDR3 loop is CASSGPRGSTNEKLFF. The CDR3, as DNA: TGTGCCAGCAGCGGGCCCCGTGGGTCCACTAATGAAAAACTGTTTTTT.

V usage is TRBV11-3 and J usage is TRBJ2-3; no clear D gene. The CDR3 consists of 15 residues. In germline, CDR1 is SGHNT, CDR2 YENEEA. The V and J ends lost 5 bases and 0 bases respectively, with 12 bases between them. The CDR3 sequence: CASSKYGSSTDTQYF. The CDR3 DNA sequence: TGTGCCAGCAGCAAGTATGGTTCGAGCACAGATACGCAGTATTTT.

This clone was detected once. This chain uses TRBV19 with TRBJ1-5; no definite D call. The CDR3 contains 18 residues. Trimming stripped 0 bases from V and 4 bases from J, with 19 bases between. Germline V gene lookup returns CDR1 LNHDA and CDR2 SQIVND (reference sequence). For the CDR3, the DNA is TGTGCCAGTAGTATAGATCTGGGAGGTCCGGGAAGGAATCAGCCCCAGCATTTT. Protein: CASSIDLGGPGRNQPQHF.

The chain has TRBV7-6 and TRBJ2-5; TRBD1 agrees at 9 bases. Germline values: CDR1 SGHVS, CDR2 FNYEAQ. There are 14 residues in the CDR3. J was trimmed by 11 bases and V by 6 bases; bases with no gene match: 13. CDR3 region: CASRSGTGTGEQYF. CDR3 nucleotides: TGTGCCAGCAGGTCCGGGACAGGGACTGGTGAGCAGTACTTC.

This chain connects TRBV7-9 to TRBJ2-7, with unresolved D. Germline V gene lookup returns CDR1 SEHNR and CDR2 FQNEAQ (reference sequence). This CDR3 region has 13 residues. Trimming took off 2 bases at V and 7 bases at J, with 12 bases between the two ends. CDR3 sequence reads: CASSLMGMGEQYF. As DNA, the CDR3 is TGTGCCAGCAGCTTAATGGGGATGGGAGAGCAGTACTTC.